These 29 T cell receptor beta chains were all obtained from the same sample, sequenced in a study of metastatic and nonmetastatic thyroid tumors. Until they underwent thyroid surgery, no patient had received any treatment. TCRdb reanalyzed the PCR reads with MiXCR. The data hold thousands of clones, with approximately 19% observed a single time. The sample taken for sequencing was adjacent normal tissue. These receptors all come from a male donor with papillary thyroid cancer or a benign thyroid nodule (not recorded which). Some clones in this sample may be carry-over from other donors' samples.

Remarks on this clone: One junction end disagrees with the germline gene, perhaps due to a read error. The same CDR3 also results from other DNA sequences found in this sample. V is TRBV6-2 or TRBV6-3 and J is TRBJ2-7; D may be TRBD1 (6 bases). The germline V gene encodes CDR1 MNHEY and CDR2 SVGEGT. This CDR3 comprises 13 residues. CDR3 DNA: TGTGCTAGCAGTTACGGACAGATCTACGAGCAGTACTTC. It specifies CASSYGQIYEQYF.

This clone occurred a few times. The genes are TRBV10-3 and TRBJ1-2; D not resolved. Per germline, CDR1 ENHRY and CDR2 SYGVKD. This CDR3 region has 14 residues. V lost 3 bases, J lost 0 bases, and 8 bases lay in between. CDR3 sequence: CAISDLLTNYGYTF. In nucleotides, the CDR3 is TGTGCCATCAGTGACCTTCTTACTAACTATGGCTACACCTTC.

This clone rates as large. V gene TRBV28 combines with J gene TRBJ1-6; D gene uncertain. Looked up from germline, CDR1 is MDHEN and CDR2 is SYDVKM. V was pared by 7 bases and J by 6 bases, with 13 bases between. This CDR3 comprises 14 residues. The CDR3 here is CASTRDSVNSPLHF. The CDR3 DNA reads TGTGCCAGCACCCGGGATTCTGTTAATTCACCCCTCCACTTT.

The chain couples TRBV4-1 to TRBJ1-1; D not resolved. The V gene lost 2 bases and the J gene lost 6 bases, with 19 bases spanning the gap. The CDR3 runs 16 residues. Germline loops: CDR1 MGHRA, CDR2 YSYEKL. CDR3 loop: CASSQKALISRSEAFF. CDR3 DNA: TGCGCCAGCAGCCAAAAAGCCCTAATTTCACGATCTGAAGCTTTCTTT.

This clone is medium-sized. This chain links TRBV20-1 with TRBJ1-5; D remains ambiguous. Germline CDR1 DFQATT, CDR2 SNEGSKA (reference sequence). The CDR3 is 13 amino acids. The V and J ends lost 1 base and 3 bases respectively, with 7 bases between them. The CDR3 DNA reads as TGCAGTGCTAGAGGGCAGTTCAATCAGCCCCAGCATTTT. Its protein product is CSARGQFNQPQHF.

The chain has TRBV6-2 or TRBV6-3 and TRBJ2-4; 8 bases are a match to TRBD1. The germline V gene encodes CDR1 MNHEY and CDR2 SVGEGT. CDR3 size: 14 residues. The ends lost 6 bases at V and 8 bases at J; junction bases unmatched: 9. The CDR3 loop reads CASRHPGGAHIQYF. As DNA, the CDR3 is TGTGCCAGCAGGCATCCAGGGGGCGCGCACATTCAGTACTTC.

This clone was seen only a few times. The chain joins TRBV28 to TRBJ1-5; D remains ambiguous. This CDR3 is built from 12 residues. Germline V lookup: CDR1 MDHEN, CDR2 SYDVKM. Trimming took 6 bases from V and 16 from J, leaving 19 bases between them. The CDR3 DNA is TGTGCCAGCAGCGTACAAGGGTTCCCCAGCCATTTT. Protein product: CASSVQGFPSHF. Drawing the rest from reference TRBV28 and TRBJ1-5, the complete variable domain is DVKVTQSSRYLVKRTGEKVFLECVQDMDHENMFWYRQDPGLGLRLIYFSYDVKMKEKGDIPEGYSVSREKKERFSLILESASTNQTSMYLCASSVQGFPSHFGDGTRLSIL.

The sample holds a few counts of this clone. The V gene is TRBV6-1, the J gene TRBJ1-6; possibly TRBD1 for D (6 bases). Trimming pared 5 bases from V and 7 bases from J, leaving 15 bases between. The length of the CDR3 is 15 residues. CDR1 is MNHNS and CDR2 is SASEGT in the germline V gene. The CDR3 nucleotides are TGTGCCAGCAGTCTTAGCGGGGGCGGCAATTCACCCCTCCACTTT. Translating it yields CASSLSGGGNSPLHF.

This clone was recorded a few times. The chain uses TRBV28 and TRBJ2-7; D perhaps matches TRBD1 (6 bases). Trimming cost V 3 bases and J 3 bases, with 12 bases left between them. The germline V gene encodes CDR1 MDHEN and CDR2 SYDVKM. This CDR3 comprises 14 residues. The CDR3 DNA reads as TGTGCCAGCAGTTTCAGGGGTCTCTACTACGAGCAGTACTTC. Protein sequence: CASSFRGLYYEQYF.

This chain uses TRBV2 with TRBJ1-2; tentative D call: TRBD1 (5 bases). CDR1 and CDR2 from the germline V gene are SNHLY and FYNNEI. The CDR3 spans 14 residues. V was cut by 2 bases and J by 3 bases, with 10 bases left in between. CDR3 DNA: TGTGCCAGCAGTGAATGGCGACAGCACTATGGCTACACCTTC. Translated: CASSEWRQHYGYTF.

This clone is medium-sized in the sample. This chain links TRBV11-2 with TRBJ1-3, with D unclear. The V gene's germline CDR1 is SGHAT and CDR2 FQNNGV. The CDR3 runs to 13 residues. Trimming took off 0 bases at V and 4 bases at J, with 4 bases between the two ends. In DNA form, the CDR3 reads TGTGCCAGCAGCTTAGACAGGGGAAACACCATATATTTT. Residues: CASSLDRGNTIYF.

The chain uses TRBV11-1 and TRBJ2-1, with 10 bases identical to TRBD1. Germline trimming cut 5 bases from V and 5 bases from J; bases unmatched to any gene: 6. This CDR3 comprises 15 residues. Germline CDR1 reads SGHAT; CDR2 reads FQDESV (reference sequence). This CDR3 reads CASSVDRGLHNEQFF. The CDR3 coding sequence is TGTGCCAGCAGCGTCGACAGGGGGCTCCACAATGAGCAGTTCTTC.

This clone was counted a few times. The J gene is TRBJ2-1, the V gene TRBV7-2; D unresolved. The CDR3 is 13 amino acids. CDR1 and CDR2 from the germline V gene are SGHTA and FQGNSA. The V and J ends lost 4 bases and 4 bases respectively, with 8 bases between them. The DNA of the CDR3 is TGTGCCAGCAGCTCCTATTTATACAATGAGCAGTTCTTC. Translating it yields CASSSYLYNEQFF.

This clone is termed medium-sized (0.01 to 0.1%). The CDR3 coding sequence is TGTGCCTGGAGTGTCTACGGAACCCAGGACACTGAAGCTTTCTTT. This gives the protein CAWSVYGTQDTEAFF. The rearrangement uses TRBV30 and TRBJ1-1; D uncertain. The CDR3 is made up of 15 amino acids. V lost 0 bases and J lost 3, with 14 bases in between. Germline-derived CDR1 and CDR2 are GTSNPN and SVGIG (reference sequence).

This clone was seen a handful of times. This may come from a read error, since a much larger clone is one base off. This chain uses TRBV27 with TRBJ2-7; the D is unclear. V was trimmed by 3 bases and J by 1 base, leaving 10 bases between them. CDR3 length: 14 amino acids. Germline values: CDR1 MNHEY, CDR2 SMNVEV (reference sequence). CDR3 amino acids: CASSLTRVSYEQYF. The CDR3 nucleotides read TGTGCCAGCAGTTTGACTCGGGTATCCTACGAGCAGTACTTC.

The V and J genes are TRBV6-1 and TRBJ2-1; possibly TRBD1 for D (6 bases). The ends were cut back, 11 bases at V and 2 bases at J, with 16 bases in the middle. The germline gives CDR1 MNHNS, CDR2 SASEGT. The CDR3 covers 14 residues. CDR3 amino acids: CACKWTETYNEQFF. The CDR3 DNA reads as TGTGCCTGCAAGTGGACAGAAACCTACAATGAGCAGTTCTTC.

This clone was counted between two and nine times. The CDR3 loop is CASSPSGATGELFF. The CDR3 DNA sequence: TGTGCCAGTAGTCCTAGCGGCGCGACCGGGGAGCTGTTTTTT. The chain recombines TRBV19 with TRBJ2-2, with TRBD2 matching 7 bases. V was clipped by 5 bases and J by 5 bases; unmatched bases: 5. Germline values: CDR1 LNHDA, CDR2 SQIVND (reference sequence). The CDR3 is 14 amino acids.

This chain uses TRBV20-1 with TRBJ2-7, with D unclear. This CDR3 contains 16 residues. V lost 5 bases and J lost 3, with 23 bases in between. In germline, CDR1 is DFQATT, CDR2 SNEGSKA (reference sequence). This chain's CDR3 is CSASSAIGRARYEQYV. CDR3 DNA: TGCAGTGCTTCAAGCGCAATCGGTAGGGCCCGCTACGAGCAGTACGTC.

This clone was counted a few times. The chain joins TRBV6-1 to TRBJ2-3; 9 nucleotides agree with TRBD2. The CDR3 is 13 residues long. With 8 bases clipped from V and 4 bases from J, the junction kept 4 bases outside the gene matches. Germline-derived CDR1 and CDR2 are MNHNS and SASEGT. CDR3 DNA sequence: TGTGCCAGCGGGCTAGCGGGATCAGATACGCAGTATTTT. Encoded protein: CASGLAGSDTQYF.

This chain connects TRBV2 to TRBJ1-5, with D unclear. Looked up from germline, CDR1 is SNHLY and CDR2 is FYNNEI. This CDR3 is 13 amino acids long. V lost 8 bases, J lost 0 bases, and 8 bases lay in between. DNA for the CDR3: TGTGCCAGCGTAAGGGATAGCAATCAGCCCCAGCATTTT. Translating gives CASVRDSNQPQHF. The full variable domain, its missing parts supplied by reference TRBV2 and TRBJ1-5, is EPEVTQTPSHQVTQMGQEVILRCVPISNHLYFYWYRQILGQKVEFLVSFYNNEISEKSEIFDDQFSVERPDGSNFTLKIRSTKLEDSAMYFCASVRDSNQPQHFGDGTRLSIL.

This clone was found a few times. V gene TRBV28 combines with J gene TRBJ2-7, with D uncertain. V lost 1 base and J lost 3, with 10 bases in between. This CDR3 is 14 amino acids long. Germline V gives CDR1 MDHEN, CDR2 SYDVKM. Here the CDR3 DNA reads TGTGCCAGCAGTTTATCCAGTCTCCTCTACGAGCAGTACTTC. Protein sequence: CASSLSSLLYEQYF.

This clone has at least ten counts. V and J are TRBV6-1 and TRBJ1-5; D unresolved. Trimming pared 2 bases from V and 12 bases from J, leaving 17 bases between. Germline V gene sequence: CDR1 MNHNS, CDR2 SASEGT. CDR3 length: 14 amino acids. The CDR3, as DNA: TGTGCCAGCAGTGAACGAGGACGGAATCGTTTCCAGCATTTT. Residues: CASSERGRNRFQHF.

In this sample, this clone is large. J is TRBJ1-5 and V is TRBV6-1; 10 bases are shared with TRBD1. The germline V gene encodes CDR1 MNHNS and CDR2 SASEGT. The junction had 7 bases not matched to a gene; V was cut back by 6 bases and J by 8 bases. The CDR3 length is 14 residues. The CDR3 reads CASSRDRGSEPQHF. The CDR3 region has the DNA TGTGCCAGCAGCCGGGACAGGGGCTCGGAGCCCCAGCATTTT.

This clone occurred many times. This sample also contains other DNA sequences that code for the same CDR3. This sequence joins TRBV7-9 and TRBJ2-1, with a tentative D call TRBD1 (5 bases). This CDR3 is built from 14 residues. Germline V gives CDR1 SEHNR, CDR2 FQNEAQ (reference sequence). The V and J ends lost 0 bases and 6 bases respectively, with 9 bases between them. CDR3 DNA: TGTGCCAGCAGCTTAGCCCAGACAGTCAATGAGCAGTTCTTC. As protein: CASSLAQTVNEQFF.

This chain links TRBV20-1 with TRBJ2-7, with TRBD1 as a possible D gene (5 bases). Germline lookup yields CDR1 DFQATT and CDR2 SNEGSKA (reference sequence). Trimming removed 8 bases at V and 5 bases at J, with 19 bases between. This CDR3 has 13 residues. The CDR3 nucleotides are TGCAGTCCCACCGGCTATGGCAGGGACGAGCAGTACGTC. It specifies CSPTGYGRDEQYV.

This clone was counted ten times or more. This clone may be a read error of a much larger clone one base away. The V gene is TRBV20-1, the J gene TRBJ2-5; 11 nucleotides match TRBD2. The J segment lost 7 bases and the V segment lost 5 bases, leaving 12 bases of the junction unmatched. There are 15 residues in the CDR3. The germline V gene has CDR1 DFQATT and CDR2 SNEGSKA (reference sequence). In nucleotides, the CDR3 is TGCAGTGCTGAATTAGCGGGGGGGCTTGGGGGGACCCAGTACTTC. Translated: CSAELAGGLGGTQYF.

The chain couples TRBV28 to TRBJ2-7, with D hard to call. In germline, CDR1 is MDHEN, CDR2 SYDVKM. The CDR3 covers 12 residues. The ends were cut back, 4 bases at V and 3 bases at J, with 7 bases in the middle. CDR3 in amino acids: CASSSVGYEQYV. The CDR3 DNA follows: TGTGCCAGCAGTTCCGTAGGCTACGAGCAGTACGTC.

This clone was picked up many times. V is TRBV28 and J is TRBJ2-2; D unresolved. With 3 bases removed from V and 6 bases from J, the gap between germline ends came to 2 bases. This CDR3 is built from 11 residues. The V gene's germline CDR1 is MDHEN and CDR2 SYDVKM. The CDR3 is CASSLAGELFF. The CDR3 nucleotides are TGTGCCAGCAGTTTGGCCGGGGAGCTGTTTTTT.

The rearrangement joins TRBV12-3 or TRBV12-4 to TRBJ1-1; D remains unclear. The CDR3 is 15 residues long. Trimming removed 6 bases at V and 1 base at J, with 15 bases between. The CDR3 loop is CASRTRLEGNTEAFF. The CDR3 DNA follows: TGTGCCAGCAGGACTCGTCTGGAGGGGAACACTGAAGCTTTCTTT.